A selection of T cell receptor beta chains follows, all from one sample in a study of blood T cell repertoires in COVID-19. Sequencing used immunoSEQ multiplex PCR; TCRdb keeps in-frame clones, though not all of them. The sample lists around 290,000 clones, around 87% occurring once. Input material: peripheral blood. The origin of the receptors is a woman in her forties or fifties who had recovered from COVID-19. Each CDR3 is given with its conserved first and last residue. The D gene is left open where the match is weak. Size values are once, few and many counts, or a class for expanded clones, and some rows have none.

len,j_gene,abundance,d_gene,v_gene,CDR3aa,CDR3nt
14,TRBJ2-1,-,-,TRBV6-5,CASLGAGLFNEQFF,TGTGCCAGCTTGGGGGCAGGGCTTTTTAATGAGCAGTTCTTC
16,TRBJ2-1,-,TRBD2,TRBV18,CASSPLAGVSGNEQFF,TGTGCCAGCTCACCATTAGCGGGAGTCAGCGGCAATGAGCAGTTCTTC
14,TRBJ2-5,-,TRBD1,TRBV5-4,CASSLGDRGETQYF,TGTGCCAGCAGCTTGGGGGACAGAGGAGAGACCCAGTACTTC
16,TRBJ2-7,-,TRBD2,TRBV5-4,CASTKRSTSGGYEQYF,TGTGCCAGCACAAAACGCTCCACTAGCGGGGGCTACGAGCAGTACTTC
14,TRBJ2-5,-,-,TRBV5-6,CASSPSTVLETQYF,TGTGCCAGCAGCCCATCGACAGTTTTAGAGACCCAGTACTTC
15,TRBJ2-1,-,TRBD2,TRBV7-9,CASSLTSGPRGEQFF,TGTGCCAGCAGCTTGACTAGCGGTCCTCGGGGTGAGCAGTTCTTC
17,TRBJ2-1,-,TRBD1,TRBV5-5,CASSLAGGQGFYNEQFF,TGTGCCAGCAGCTTGGCCGGAGGACAGGGTTTTTACAATGAGCAGTTCTTC
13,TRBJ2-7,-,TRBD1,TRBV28,CASSVGTAYEQYF,TGTGCCAGCAGTGTCGGGACAGCCTACGAGCAGTACTTC
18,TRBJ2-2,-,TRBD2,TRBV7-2,CASSLELATSLSTGELFF,TGTGCCAGCAGCTTAGAATTGGCGACTAGCCTTAGCACCGGGGAGCTGTTTTTT
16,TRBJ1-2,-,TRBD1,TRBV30,CASEGARGSGRYGYTF,TGTGCCTCCGAGGGGGCGAGAGGGTCGGGTCGCTATGGCTACACCTTC
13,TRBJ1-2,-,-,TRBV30,CAWSLGGGYGYTF,TGTGCCTGGAGCCTGGGGGGGGGCTATGGCTACACCTTC
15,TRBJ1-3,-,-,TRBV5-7,CASSSLGGERHTIYF,TGTGCCAGCAGCTCGTTGGGGGGGGAGAGGCACACCATATATTTT
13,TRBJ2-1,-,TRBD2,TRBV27,CASSAPGGYEQFF,TGTGCCAGCAGTGCACCCGGGGGGTATGAGCAGTTCTTC
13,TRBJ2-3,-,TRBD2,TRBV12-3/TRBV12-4,CAGASGGRGSQYF,TGTGCCGGCGCAAGCGGGGGAAGAGGATCGCAGTATTTT
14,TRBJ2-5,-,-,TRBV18,CASSPGGARETQYF,TGTGCCAGCTCACCGGGGGGGGCCCGAGAGACCCAGTACTTC
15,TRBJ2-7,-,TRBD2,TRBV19,CASRSPAGGSYEQYF,TGTGCCAGTAGGTCCCCTGCGGGGGGATCGTACGAGCAGTACTTC
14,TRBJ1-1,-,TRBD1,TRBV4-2,CASSHRDRNTEAFF,TGTGCCAGCAGCCACCGGGACAGGAACACTGAAGCTTTCTTT
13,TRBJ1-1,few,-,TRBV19,CASSIRLNTEAFF,TGTGCCAGTAGTATTCGGTTGAACACTGAAGCTTTCTTT
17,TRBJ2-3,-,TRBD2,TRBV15,CATSRDGLAGARGTQYF,TGTGCCACCAGCAGAGATGGCCTAGCGGGGGCGAGGGGTACGCAGTATTTT
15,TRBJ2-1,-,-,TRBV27,CATERRGVPGNEQFF,TGTGCCACCGAGAGGCGGGGCGTCCCGGGGAATGAGCAGTTCTTC
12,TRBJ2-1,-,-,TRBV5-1,CASSRRTGEQFF,TGCGCCAGCAGCCGGCGGACTGGTGAGCAGTTCTTC
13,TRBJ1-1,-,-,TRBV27,CASSLAGNTEAFF,TGTGCCAGCAGTTTAGCCGGGAACACTGAAGCTTTCTTT
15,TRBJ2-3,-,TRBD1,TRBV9,CASSSDRGRTDTQYF,TGTGCCAGCAGCTCGGACAGGGGGCGCACAGATACGCAGTATTTT
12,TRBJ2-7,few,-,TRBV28,CASSLEGYEQYF,TGTGCCAGCAGTTTAGAGGGCTACGAGCAGTACTTC
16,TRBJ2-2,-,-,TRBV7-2,CASSLLGVKNTGELFF,TGTGCCAGCAGCTTATTAGGGGTAAAGAACACCGGGGAGCTGTTTTTT
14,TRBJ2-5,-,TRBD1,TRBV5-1,CASSIPGQGETQYF,TGCGCCAGCAGCATACCGGGACAGGGAGAGACCCAGTACTTC
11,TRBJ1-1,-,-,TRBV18,CASSRDREAFF,TGTGCCAGCTCTCGAGACAGGGAAGCTTTCTTT
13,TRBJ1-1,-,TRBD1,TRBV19,CASMGQAGTEAFF,TGTGCCAGTATGGGACAGGCTGGCACTGAAGCTTTCTTT
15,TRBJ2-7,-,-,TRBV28,CASSPPGGLEDEQYF,TGTGCCAGCAGTCCCCCAGGGGGACTTGAGGACGAGCAGTACTTC
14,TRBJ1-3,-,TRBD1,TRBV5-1,CASSGGQEGNTIYF,TGCGCCAGCAGCGGGGGACAGGAGGGGAACACCATATATTTT
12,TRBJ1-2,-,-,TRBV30,CAWSVNGGGYTF,TGTGCCTGGAGTGTAAATGGTGGCGGCTACACCTTC
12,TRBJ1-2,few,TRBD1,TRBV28,CASSQGGYGYTF,TGTGCCAGCAGTCAGGGGGGCTATGGCTACACCTTC
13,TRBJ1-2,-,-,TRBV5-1,CASSLVEGYGYTF,TGCGCCAGCAGCTTGGTGGAGGGGTATGGCTACACCTTC
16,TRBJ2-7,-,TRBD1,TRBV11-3,CASSYASGTGGAEQYF,TGTGCCAGCAGCTACGCAAGTGGGACAGGGGGCGCCGAGCAGTACTTC
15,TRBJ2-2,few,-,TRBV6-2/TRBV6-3,CASSSGQREAGELFF,TGTGCCAGCAGTTCGGGACAGAGGGAGGCCGGGGAGCTGTTTTTT
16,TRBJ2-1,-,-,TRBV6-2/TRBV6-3,CASSSGPGYSYNEQFF,TGTGCCAGCAGTAGCGGTCCCGGCTACTCCTACAATGAGCAGTTCTTC
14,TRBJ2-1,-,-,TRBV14,CASSQGQSYNEQFF,TGTGCCAGCAGCCAAGGACAGTCCTACAATGAGCAGTTCTTC
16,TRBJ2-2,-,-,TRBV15,CATSRARTATPGELFF,TGTGCCACCAGCAGAGCCCGGACAGCTACCCCCGGGGAGCTGTTTTTT
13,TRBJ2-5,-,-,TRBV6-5,CASSSPAEGTQYF,TGTGCCAGCAGTAGCCCCGCGGAGGGGACCCAGTACTTC
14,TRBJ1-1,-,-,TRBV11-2,CASRDRQTNTEAFF,TGTGCCAGCAGGGACCGACAGACGAACACTGAAGCTTTCTTT
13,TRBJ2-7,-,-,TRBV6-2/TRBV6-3,CASSSRGIGEQYF,TGTGCCAGCAGTAGCCGGGGGATCGGCGAGCAGTACTTC